This is a list of T cell receptor beta chains from one sample in a study of regulatory T cells in long-lasting Graves disease. TCRdb re-called the multiplex PCR reads with MiXCR, one entry per CDR3 protein. This sample yields 400,000 to 450,000 distinct CDR3 sequences, of which about a sixth are seen a single time; around 10% belongs to the top ten. Separately, the same data were catalogued under a study of T cells in Graves' hyperthyroidism and ophthalmopathy.

The sample consisted of peripheral blood mononuclear cells (PBMCs), taken at new diagnosis, from a patient treated with antithyroid drugs. The receptors derive from a woman aged 30 to 39 with Graves disease. Each CDR3 is given with its conserved first and last residue.

cdr3_aa v_call cdr3_length
CASSLFRDRAFYGYTF TRBV3-1 16
CASSTRTSGRIRTDTQYF TRBV28 18
CAISGSDVGSTDTQYF TRBV10-3 16
CASSPLGQSQHF TRBV27 12
CASRRLGKNEKLFF TRBV27 14
CASSLQRFIYNEQFF TRBV5-1 15
CASSASGGMNNEQFF TRBV11-3 15
CASREEANSPLHF TRBV2 13
CASPEGGEASNPTNGYTF TRBV7-9 18
CSARGLISSYEQYF TRBV20-1 14
CSAPRGTSGTDTQYF TRBV20-1 15
CASNPRGAGGALQPQHF TRBV6-1 17
CATSRDRRGRLETQYF TRBV15 16
CASSFGGTSGIYNNEQFF TRBV11-2 18
CASRGMGYYGYTF TRBV27 13
CASSLADSGNTDTQYF TRBV7-8 16
CAIAGAQMNGYTF TRBV10-3 13
CASSLLVSGGAQYF TRBV28 14
CASSLSGRDEQYF TRBV4-1 13
CASSLNPGELFF TRBV11-1 12
CASSLGQENYGYTF TRBV7-2 14
CSARDRQHSNQPQHF TRBV20-1 15
CASSLFLWPANEKLFF TRBV7-9 16
CAISGPWAENEKLFF TRBV10-3 15
CAGGRSPEAFF TRBV30 11
CASIPTGTGSFLENTEAFF TRBV11-2 19
CASSITSLSLVYEQYF TRBV12-3/TRBV12-4 16
CASSPGQGADNTEAFF TRBV18 16
CASSEVDPNTGELFF TRBV6-1 15
CSVAGREGYNVQFF TRBV29-1 14
CASSPGVEYEQYF TRBV28 13
CASSLGMGQPQHF TRBV7-7 13
CASSWRGAYEQYF TRBV13 13
CASSPLGGVGYTF TRBV18 13
CASSFLGLLMGQGAREQYF TRBV12-3/TRBV12-4 19
CASSDSGTSHNEQFF TRBV6-1 15
CASSLQGGGDQPQHF TRBV7-3 15
CASTLDRGKLFF TRBV28 12
CASRGNTYEQYF TRBV12-3/TRBV12-4 12
CASRGLHPKSYEQYF TRBV28 15
CASSRTRLMNTEAFF TRBV4-1 15
CSARAGTARTEAFF TRBV29-1 14
CASSLTGVSSPLHF TRBV28 14
CASRVGLANYGYTF TRBV12-3/TRBV12-4 14
CASRTSGTTTDTQYF TRBV5-1 15
CASRGSGLDGYTF TRBV6-1 13
CASSYIRGYEQYF TRBV6-5 13
CSAEDAGSGGYTF TRBV29-1 13
CASSRAERGAYEQYF TRBV2 15
CAISDGGTVPGNTIYF TRBV10-3 16
CASSYGEQFYEQYF TRBV6-9 14
CATNFRPRGVGTGELFF TRBV24-1 17
CASSREGSYNEQFF TRBV4-1 14
CASSQGTGGNQPQHF TRBV14 15
CASGRTGQFSPLHF TRBV27 14
CASSPEWGGGQPQHF TRBV28 15
CASDAAFSGPQHF TRBV2 13